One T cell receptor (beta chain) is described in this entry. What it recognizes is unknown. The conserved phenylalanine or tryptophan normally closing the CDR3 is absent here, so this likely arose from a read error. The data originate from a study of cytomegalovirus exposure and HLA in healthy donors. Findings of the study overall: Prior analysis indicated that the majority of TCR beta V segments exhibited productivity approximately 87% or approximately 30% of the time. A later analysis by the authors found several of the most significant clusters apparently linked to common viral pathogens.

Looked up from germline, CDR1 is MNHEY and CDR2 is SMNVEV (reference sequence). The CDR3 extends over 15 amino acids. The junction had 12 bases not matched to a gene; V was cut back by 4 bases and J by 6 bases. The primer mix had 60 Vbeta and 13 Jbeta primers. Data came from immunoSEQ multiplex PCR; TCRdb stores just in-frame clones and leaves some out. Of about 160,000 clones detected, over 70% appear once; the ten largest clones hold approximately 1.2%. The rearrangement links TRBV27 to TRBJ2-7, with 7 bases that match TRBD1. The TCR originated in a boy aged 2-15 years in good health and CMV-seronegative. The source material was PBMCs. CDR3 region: CASSSCTDRLGEQYA. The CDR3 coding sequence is TGTGCCAGCAGTTCCTGTACGGACAGGCTTGGCGAGCAGTACGCC.